This TCR beta chain emerged from a study of T cell repertoires in cytomegalovirus infection (dated by TCRdb to about 2019). In the study overall: Donor HLA type was relevant to the analysis, because carriage of CMV infection together with the matching HLA type was indicated by public TCR beta signatures. What the study reported, not specific to this receptor: In both this cohort and an independent roughly 350-donor cohort, the cumulative frequency of public TCR beta family members distinguished carriers of CMV infection plus the relevant HLA type. The ex vivo response was dominated by HLA-C-restricted CMV-specific TCR beta clonotypes, and the single most frequent clonotype in two of eight donors was supplied by these HLA-C-restricted clonotypes.

This clonotype was found a few times. Its antigen target is currently unknown. No qualities accompany the bases; no much larger clone lies one base away. The CDR3 sequence holds 16 residues, the cysteine and phenylalanine included. The kept DNA is CDR3 alone, 48 bases in frame from the first base. From a lookup of the germline V gene, CDR1 and CDR2 are SGHDN and FVKESK. Trimmed from V: 4 bases; trimmed from J: 2 bases; junction bases lacking a gene match: 10. The data were produced on an Illumina HiSeq 1500. Using fastp trimming at Q25 and MiXCR clonotype assembly, TCRdb reanalyzed the public sequencing data and kept in-frame beta chains. Each record represents a unique CDR3 protein, reported with the most common genes and DNA among its rows. The sample profile shows about 600,000 distinct CDR3 sequences; around 24% of them were found once. The ten top clones hold 7.5% to 9% of the sample.

This clonotype was obtained from a human donor in good health (CMV status not recorded). Some clones in this sample may be carry-over from other donors' samples. The sample taken for sequencing was CD8+ T cells from PBMCs. The sequence links TRBV14 to TRBJ2-5; 7 central nucleotides agree with TRBD1. The CDR3 here reads CASSRRTGQTQETQYF. The sequenced DNA is TGTGCCAGCAGCCGACGTACGGGACAGACACAAGAGACCCAGTACTTC.